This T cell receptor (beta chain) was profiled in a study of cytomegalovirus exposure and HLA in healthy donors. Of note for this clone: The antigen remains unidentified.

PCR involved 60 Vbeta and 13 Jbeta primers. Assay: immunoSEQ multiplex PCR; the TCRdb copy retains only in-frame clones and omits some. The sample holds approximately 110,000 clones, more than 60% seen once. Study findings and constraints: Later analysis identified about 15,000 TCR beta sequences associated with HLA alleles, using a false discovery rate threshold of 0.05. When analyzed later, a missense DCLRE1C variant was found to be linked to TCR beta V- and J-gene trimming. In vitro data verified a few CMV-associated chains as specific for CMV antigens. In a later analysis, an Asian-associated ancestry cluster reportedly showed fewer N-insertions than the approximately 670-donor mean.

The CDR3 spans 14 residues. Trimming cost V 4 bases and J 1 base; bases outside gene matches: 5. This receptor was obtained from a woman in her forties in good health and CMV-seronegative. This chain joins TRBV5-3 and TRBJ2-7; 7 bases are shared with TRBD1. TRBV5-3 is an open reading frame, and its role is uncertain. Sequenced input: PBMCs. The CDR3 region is CARSARRGSYEQYF. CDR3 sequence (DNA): TGTGCCAGAAGCGCCCGCAGGGGGTCCTACGAGCAGTACTTC.